This T cell receptor (beta chain) was found in a study of T cell changes during pregnancy in multiple sclerosis. Sequencing was performed with immunoSEQ multiplex PCR; in TCRdb, only in-frame clones are kept and a portion is missing. This table has 50,000 to 75,000 clones, 93% appearing once. V dropped 5 bases and J dropped 1; count of bases not matched to a gene: 5. CDR3 size: 15 residues. Germline V CDR1 and CDR2: MNHEY, SMNVEV (reference sequence). Material: CD8+ T cells from peripheral blood mononuclear cells, obtained in the third trimester of pregnancy. This chain connects TRBV27 to TRBJ2-1; TRBD1 agrees at 7 bases. The receptor was isolated from a female donor with multiple sclerosis, enrolled in a pregnancy study. CDR3 protein: CASSVSTGSYNEQFF. CDR3 sequence (DNA): TGTGCCAGCAGTGTCTCGACAGGGTCCTACAATGAGCAGTTCTTC.